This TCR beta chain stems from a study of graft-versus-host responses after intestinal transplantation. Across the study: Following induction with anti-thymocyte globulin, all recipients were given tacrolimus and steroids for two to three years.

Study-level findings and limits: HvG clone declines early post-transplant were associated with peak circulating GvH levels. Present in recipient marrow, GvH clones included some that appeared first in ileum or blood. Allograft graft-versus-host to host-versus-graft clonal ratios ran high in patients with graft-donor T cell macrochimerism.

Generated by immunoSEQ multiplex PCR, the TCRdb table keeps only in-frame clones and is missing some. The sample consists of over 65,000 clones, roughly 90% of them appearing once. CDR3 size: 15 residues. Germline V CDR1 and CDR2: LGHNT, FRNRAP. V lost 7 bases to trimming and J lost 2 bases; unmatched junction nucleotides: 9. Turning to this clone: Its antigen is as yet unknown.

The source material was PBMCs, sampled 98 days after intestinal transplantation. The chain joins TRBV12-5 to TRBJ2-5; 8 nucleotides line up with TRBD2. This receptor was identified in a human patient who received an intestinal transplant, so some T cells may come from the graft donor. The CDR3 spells CASAARGGRQETQYF. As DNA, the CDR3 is TGTGCTAGTGCCGCCCGGGGGGGACGGCAAGAGACCCAGTACTTC.